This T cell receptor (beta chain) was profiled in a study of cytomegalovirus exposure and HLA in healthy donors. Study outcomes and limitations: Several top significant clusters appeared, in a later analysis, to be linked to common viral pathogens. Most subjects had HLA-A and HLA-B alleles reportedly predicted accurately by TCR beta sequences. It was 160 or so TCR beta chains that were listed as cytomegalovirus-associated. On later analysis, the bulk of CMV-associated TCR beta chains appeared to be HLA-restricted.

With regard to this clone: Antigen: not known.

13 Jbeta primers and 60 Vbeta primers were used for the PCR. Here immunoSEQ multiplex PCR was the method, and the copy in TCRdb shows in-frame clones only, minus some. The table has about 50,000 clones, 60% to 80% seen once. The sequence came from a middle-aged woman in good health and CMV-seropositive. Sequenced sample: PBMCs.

The CDR3 DNA is TGTGCCAGCAGCTCCGAGGGAGCGGGGGAGATAGATACGCAGTATTTT. Residues: CASSSEGAGEIDTQYF. V usage is TRBV5-4 and J usage is TRBJ2-3; 8 nucleotides align to TRBD2. CDR1 and CDR2 (germline): SGHNT, YYREEE (reference sequence). The CDR3 has 16 amino acids. The V and J ends lost 3 bases and 5 bases, in that order; junction bases with no gene match: 11. The full variable domain, with the rest looked up from reference TRBV5-4 and TRBJ2-3, is ETGVTQSPTHLIKTRGQQVTLRCSSQSGHNTVSWYQQALGQGPQFIFQYYREEENGRGNFPPRFSGLQFPNYSSELNVNALELDDSALYLCASSSEGAGEIDTQYFGPGTRLTVL.